These T cell receptor beta chains were read from a single sample in a study of PD-1 blockade in classical Hodgkin lymphoma. The table came from immunoSEQ multiplex PCR; TCRdb's copy has only in-frame clones and leaves some out. The table shows tens of thousands of clones, with over 80% occurring only once. The material sequenced was peripheral blood mononuclear cells (PBMCs), taken before the second cycle of nivolumab. The receptors stem from a human donor with classical Hodgkin lymphoma. Both conserved end residues are part of each CDR3. The D gene is left open where the match is weak. The size entry is marked missing in some rows and otherwise reads once, few, many or a size class.

D gene,clone size,V gene,J gene,CDR3 protein,CDR3 DNA
TRBD2,NA,TRBV9,TRBJ2-5,CASSVGSSGGAWETQYF,TGTGCCAGCAGCGTAGGGAGTAGCGGGGGGGCGTGGGAGACCCAGTACTTC
NA,once,TRBV11-3,TRBJ1-1,CASSSLGARTEAFF,TGTGCCAGCAGCTCCCTCGGCGCGCGGACTGAAGCTTTCTTT
NA,NA,TRBV6-1,TRBJ2-3,CASSEGHNTDTQYF,TGTGCCAGCAGTGAGGGACATAACACAGATACGCAGTATTTT
TRBD2,NA,TRBV15,TRBJ2-5,CATSRGTSGGAETQYF,TGTGCCACCAGCAGAGGAACTAGCGGGGGGGCAGAGACCCAGTACTTC
NA,NA,TRBV6-1,TRBJ1-1,CASSASYNTEAFF,TGTGCCAGCAGTGCGTCTTATAACACTGAAGCTTTCTTT
NA,medium-sized,TRBV10-2,TRBJ2-1,CASSGGGPSQFF,TGCGCCAGCAGTGGGGGCGGACCCTCGCAGTTCTTC
TRBD1,once,TRBV19,TRBJ1-1,CASSIIRGGPLTEAFF,TGTGCCAGTAGTATAATCAGAGGGGGCCCGCTCACTGAAGCTTTCTTT
NA,once,TRBV4-3,TRBJ1-1,CASSHPERNTEAFF,TGCGCCAGCAGCCACCCAGAGAGGAACACTGAAGCTTTCTTT
TRBD2,NA,TRBV4-3,TRBJ2-2,CASSRGTGGDGELFF,TGCGCCAGCAGCAGGGGGACGGGAGGGGACGGGGAGCTGTTTTTT
NA,once,TRBV10-3,TRBJ1-1,CAIGPALDTEAFF,TGTGCCATCGGACCCGCTTTGGACACTGAAGCTTTCTTT
TRBD1,NA,TRBV11-2,TRBJ1-1,CASSPRTGLEAFF,TGTGCCAGCAGCCCGAGGACAGGCCTAGAAGCTTTCTTT
NA,NA,TRBV11-3,TRBJ1-3,CASSPTGNTIYF,TGTGCCAGCAGCCCGACGGGGAACACCATATATTTT
NA,NA,TRBV7-2,TRBJ2-2,CASSPRAVTGELFF,TGTGCCAGCAGCCCGAGGGCGGTCACCGGGGAGCTGTTTTTT
NA,NA,TRBV7-9,TRBJ2-1,CASSLGVGGRGDNEQFF,TGTGCCAGCAGCCTGGGGGTTGGGGGGAGAGGAGACAATGAGCAGTTCTTC
NA,NA,TRBV10-3,TRBJ1-2,CAISEGRGSWGYGYTF,TGTGCCATCAGTGAGGGCAGGGGATCCTGGGGCTATGGCTACACCTTC
NA,once,TRBV7-2,TRBJ1-3,CASSPGRVNTIYF,TGTGCCAGCAGCCCCGGACGGGTGAACACCATATATTTT
TRBD1,NA,TRBV5-6,TRBJ2-1,CASRKGQVLQLQSEQFF,TGTGCCAGCAGAAAGGGACAGGTTCTCCAACTACAGAGCGAGCAGTTCTTC
NA,NA,TRBV15,TRBJ2-1,CATSGGQQGGNEQFF,TGTGCCACCAGCGGCGGCCAACAGGGCGGGAATGAGCAGTTCTTC
NA,NA,TRBV5-4,TRBJ1-2,CASNHVGGPFRRDYGYTF,TGTGCCAGCAACCACGTGGGGGGCCCCTTTCGTCGGGACTATGGCTACACCTTC
TRBD1,NA,TRBV7-9,TRBJ1-2,CASGRDRGSYYGYTF,TGTGCCAGCGGCCGGGACAGGGGCTCTTATTATGGCTACACCTTC
TRBD2,NA,TRBV7-8,TRBJ2-5,CASTSGLAEETQYF,TGTGCCAGCACCTCGGGACTAGCGGAAGAGACCCAGTACTTC
TRBD1,NA,TRBV19,TRBJ2-7,CASSTQDRGEQYF,TGTGCCAGTAGTACCCAGGACAGGGGCGAGCAGTACTTC
NA,NA,TRBV9,TRBJ1-1,CASSSGTGGEAFF,TGTGCCAGCAGCTCCGGGACTGGCGGGGAAGCTTTCTTT
NA,few,TRBV2,TRBJ1-1,CASSEYSPEAFF,TGTGCCAGCAGTGAATACAGTCCTGAAGCTTTCTTT
NA,NA,TRBV6-5,TRBJ1-2,CASSYGGRGGYTF,TGTGCCAGCAGTTACGGGGGGCGAGGAGGCTACACCTTC
TRBD1,NA,TRBV6-5,TRBJ1-6,CASSDRGSSPLHF,TGTGCCAGCAGTGACAGGGGGAGTTCACCCCTCCACTTT
NA,NA,TRBV30,TRBJ1-5,CAWSLGGNQPQHF,TGTGCCTGGAGTCTGGGGGGAAATCAGCCCCAGCATTTT
TRBD1,NA,TRBV11-2,TRBJ1-6,CASKYAWDRESPLHF,TGTGCCTCTAAGTACGCGTGGGACAGGGAATCACCCCTCCACTTT
NA,NA,TRBV10-3,TRBJ2-7,CAISPGLPYEQYF,TGTGCCATCAGCCCGGGACTGCCCTACGAGCAGTACTTC
TRBD2,NA,TRBV19,TRBJ2-7,CASSIAGGGYPPPYEQYF,TGTGCCAGTAGTATCGCCGGGGGGGGTTACCCTCCACCCTACGAGCAGTACTTC
NA,NA,TRBV19,TRBJ2-5,CASSMAGETQYF,TGTGCCAGTAGTATGGCGGGAGAGACCCAGTACTTC
NA,few,TRBV28,TRBJ1-5,CASRGGGGSNQPQHF,TGTGCCAGCAGGGGGGGCGGTGGGAGCAATCAGCCCCAGCATTTT
NA,medium-sized,TRBV19,TRBJ1-4,CASRRRFSSSTNEKLFF,TGTGCCAGTAGGCGTCGATTCTCGTCCTCAACTAATGAAAAACTGTTTTTT
TRBD2,NA,TRBV28,TRBJ2-7,CATLGLAGPSYEQYF,TGTGCCACCCTGGGACTAGCGGGTCCTTCCTACGAGCAGTACTTC
NA,NA,TRBV5-6,TRBJ1-2,CASSFIGSEGYTF,TGTGCCAGCAGCTTTATTGGGTCAGAAGGCTACACCTTC
TRBD1,NA,TRBV6-1,TRBJ1-1,CASIGTGWNTEAFF,TGTGCCAGCATTGGGACAGGGTGGAACACTGAAGCTTTCTTT
TRBD1,NA,TRBV19,TRBJ2-2,CASSIGTGFSGELFF,TGTGCCAGTAGTATAGGGACAGGCTTCTCCGGGGAGCTGTTTTTT
TRBD1,NA,TRBV7-2,TRBJ1-2,CASSLGGQGSGGYTF,TGTGCCAGCAGCTTAGGGGGACAGGGGAGTGGTGGCTACACCTTC
NA,NA,TRBV4-2,TRBJ2-2,CASSLDSAGNTGELFF,TGTGCCAGCAGCCTAGACTCGGCGGGAAACACCGGGGAGCTGTTTTTT
NA,once,TRBV19,TRBJ1-5,CASSIDRDNQPQHF,TGTGCCAGTAGCATCGACAGAGACAATCAGCCCCAGCATTTT
TRBD2,NA,TRBV9,TRBJ2-7,CASSVDGTSVYEQYF,TGTGCCAGCAGCGTAGATGGGACTAGTGTCTACGAGCAGTACTTC
TRBD1,NA,TRBV5-4,TRBJ1-5,CASSPTGDRDLQDQPQHF,TGTGCCAGCAGCCCCACCGGGGACAGAGATCTGCAGGATCAGCCCCAGCATTTT
NA,once,TRBV7-2,TRBJ2-5,CASSRPGGQETQYF,TGTGCCAGCAGCCGGCCTGGGGGCCAAGAGACCCAGTACTTC
TRBD1,NA,TRBV27,TRBJ1-5,CASSPSTGGNQPQHF,TGTGCCAGCAGTCCCTCCACAGGGGGCAATCAGCCCCAGCATTTT
TRBD1,once,TRBV18,TRBJ2-1,CASSPGQGNEQFF,TGTGCCAGCTCACCGGGACAGGGGAATGAGCAGTTCTTC
TRBD1,NA,TRBV28,TRBJ2-1,CASRAPGQSNEQFF,TGTGCCAGCAGGGCGCCGGGACAGAGCAATGAGCAGTTCTTC
NA,NA,TRBV30,TRBJ1-2,CAWSKGSAGGYTF,TGTGCCTGGAGTAAAGGGTCAGCCGGCGGCTACACCTTC
TRBD2,NA,TRBV28,TRBJ2-7,CASSFSGINYEQYF,TGTGCCAGCAGTTTTAGCGGGATCAACTACGAGCAGTACTTC
TRBD2,NA,TRBV4-2,TRBJ2-7,CASSPEVTSGRSEQYF,TGTGCCAGCAGCCCGGAGGTAACTAGCGGGAGGTCCGAGCAGTACTTC
NA,NA,TRBV29-1,TRBJ1-1,CSARVSMNTEAFF,TGCAGCGCCAGAGTTTCGATGAACACTGAAGCTTTCTTT
TRBD1,NA,TRBV15,TRBJ1-1,CATSRGGRQGLNTEAFF,TGTGCCACCAGCAGAGGAGGAAGACAGGGACTGAACACTGAAGCTTTCTTT
NA,NA,TRBV19,TRBJ1-3,CASSIGQALLSGNTIYF,TGTGCCAGTAGTATAGGACAGGCACTTCTCTCTGGAAACACCATATATTTT
NA,NA,TRBV2,TRBJ2-3,CASGDQTSTDTQYF,TGTGCCAGCGGAGACCAAACTAGCACAGATACGCAGTATTTT
TRBD1,NA,TRBV11-2,TRBJ1-2,CASSPGQNYGYTF,TGTGCCAGCAGCCCGGGACAGAACTATGGCTACACCTTC
NA,NA,TRBV6-6,TRBJ1-3,CASSLGDSSSGNTIYF,TGTGCCAGCAGTTTAGGGGACTCCAGCTCTGGAAACACCATATATTTT
NA,NA,TRBV21-1,TRBJ1-1,CASSGPGVAPEAFF,TGTGCCAGCAGCGGGCCGGGAGTCGCCCCTGAAGCTTTCTTT
TRBD1,NA,TRBV7-6,TRBJ1-4,CASSPTRGRSSEKLFF,TGTGCCAGCAGCCCGACCAGGGGGCGATCCAGTGAAAAACTGTTTTTT
NA,NA,TRBV2,TRBJ2-1,CASSAVQGYEQFF,TGTGCCAGCAGTGCAGTACAGGGCTATGAGCAGTTCTTC
TRBD2,few,TRBV7-2,TRBJ2-3,CASSSRLAGVDTQYF,TGTGCCAGCAGCTCACGACTAGCGGGAGTTGATACGCAGTATTTT